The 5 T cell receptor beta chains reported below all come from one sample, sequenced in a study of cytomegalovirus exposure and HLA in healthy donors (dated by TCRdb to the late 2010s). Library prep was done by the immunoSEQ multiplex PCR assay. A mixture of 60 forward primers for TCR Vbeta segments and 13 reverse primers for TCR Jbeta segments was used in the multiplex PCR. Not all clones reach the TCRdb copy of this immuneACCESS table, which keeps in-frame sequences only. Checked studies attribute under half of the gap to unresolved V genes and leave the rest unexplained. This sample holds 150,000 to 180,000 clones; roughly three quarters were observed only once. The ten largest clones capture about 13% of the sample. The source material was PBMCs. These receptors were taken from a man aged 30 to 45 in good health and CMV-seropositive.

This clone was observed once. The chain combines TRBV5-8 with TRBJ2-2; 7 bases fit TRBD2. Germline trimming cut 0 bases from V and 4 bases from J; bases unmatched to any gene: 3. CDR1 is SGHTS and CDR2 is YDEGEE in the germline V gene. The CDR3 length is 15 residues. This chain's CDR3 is CASSLEASGTGELFF. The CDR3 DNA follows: TGTGCCAGCAGCTTGGAGGCTAGCGGCACCGGGGAGCTGTTTTTT.

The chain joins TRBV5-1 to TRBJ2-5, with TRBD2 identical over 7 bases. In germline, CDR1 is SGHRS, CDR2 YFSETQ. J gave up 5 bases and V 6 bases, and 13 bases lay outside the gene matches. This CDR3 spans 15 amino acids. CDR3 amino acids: CASTSSGEGPETQYF. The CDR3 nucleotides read TGCGCCAGCACCTCGTCGGGGGAGGGCCCTGAGACCCAGTACTTC.

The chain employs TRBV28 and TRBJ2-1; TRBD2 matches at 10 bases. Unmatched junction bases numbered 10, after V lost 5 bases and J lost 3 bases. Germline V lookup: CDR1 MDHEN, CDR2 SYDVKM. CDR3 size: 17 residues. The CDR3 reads CASSPLSGRAFYNEQFF. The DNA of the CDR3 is TGTGCCAGCAGTCCATTGAGCGGGAGGGCCTTCTACAATGAGCAGTTCTTC.

The CDR3 region is CASSYRPGETQYF. CDR3 bases: TGTGCCAGCAGCTACCGGCCGGGGGAGACCCAGTACTTC. The chain links TRBV5-4 to TRBJ2-5; D is possibly TRBD2 (5 bases). V shed 3 bases and J shed 5 bases, with 11 bases lying between them. Germline V CDR1 and CDR2: SGHNT, YYREEE (reference sequence). The CDR3 contains 13 residues.

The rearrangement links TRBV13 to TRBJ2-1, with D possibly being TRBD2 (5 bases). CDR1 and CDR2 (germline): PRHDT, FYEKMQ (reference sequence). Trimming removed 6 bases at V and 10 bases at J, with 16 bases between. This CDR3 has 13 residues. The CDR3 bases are TGTGCCAGCAGTCATTCACCTAGAGGGGAGCAGTTCTTC. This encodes CASSHSPRGEQFF. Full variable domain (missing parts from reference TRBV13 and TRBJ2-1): AAGVIQSPRHLIKEKRETATLKCYPIPRHDTVYWYQQGPGQDPQFLISFYEKMQSDKGSIPDRFSAQQFSDYHSELNMSSLELGDSALYFCASSHSPRGEQFFGPGTRLTVL.